This T cell receptor (beta chain) appears in the sequencing data of a study of OX40 agonist ivuxolimab in advanced cancers. Study results and caveats: Undetermined was the antigen specificity of the expanded peripheral T cells. CD4+ and CD8+ blood T cells expanded clonally by week 6 at 0.1 to 3.0 mg/kg. In general, CD8+ T cells held more expanded clones than CD4+ did, on average.

Germline assignment: CDR1 MNHNS and CDR2 SASEGT. J was trimmed by 7 bases and V by 2 bases; bases with no gene match: 13. This CDR3 has 17 amino acids. Repertoires were generated with immunoSEQ multiplex PCR, while TCRdb's copy carries only in-frame clones and drops some. Here the sample spans under 50,000 clones, about 79% being singletons. As for this clone: Antigen specificity is unknown.

The sample consisted of CD4+ or CD8+ T cells sorted from blood, taken in a trial of the OX40 agonist ivuxolimab. This TCR was sampled from an adult with an advanced solid tumor such as melanoma, head and neck, liver or kidney cancer. The rearrangement joins TRBV6-1 to TRBJ1-2; 10 bases align to TRBD1. CDR3 sequence: CASSETRFDRGLSGYTF. The CDR3, as DNA: TGTGCCAGCAGTGAAACGCGGTTTGACAGGGGGCTCTCTGGCTACACCTTC.